Listed below are T cell receptor beta chains from one sample, sequenced in a study of blood T cell repertoires in COVID-19. Generated by immunoSEQ multiplex PCR, the TCRdb table keeps only in-frame clones and is missing some. The sample holds fewer than 250,000 clones; 70% to 90% are singletons and the top ten take about 3%. Sequenced: peripheral blood. The receptors shown here come from a man in his 60s with acute or convalescent COVID-19. Each CDR3 is given with its conserved first and last residue. Fields, in order: clone size, J gene, D gene, V gene, CDR3 DNA, CDR3 protein. A D gene is named only where the DNA matches it firmly. Some rows mark clone size as missing; the rest say once, few, many or name a class of expanded clone.

>once|TRBJ2-7|NA|TRBV6-5
TGTGCCAGCAGGGCTAGTTTCAGCTCCTACGAGCAGTACTTC
CASRASFSSYEQYF
>NA|TRBJ2-5|TRBD1|TRBV10-2
TGCGCCAGCAGAGACACCGGGACAGGGGGTTTCGAGACCCAGTACTTC
CASRDTGTGGFETQYF
>NA|TRBJ2-5|TRBD2|TRBV4-2
TGTGCCAGCAGCCAAGAGACTAGCGGCCTCGCCCTTTGGGAGACCCAGTACTTC
CASSQETSGLALWETQYF
>NA|TRBJ2-7|TRBD1|TRBV19
TGTGCCAGTAGTCCGAGGACAGGGGAAAGCTACGAGCAGTACTTC
CASSPRTGESYEQYF
>NA|TRBJ1-3|TRBD1|TRBV9
TGTGCCAGCAGCGTCGACAGGGGGCCTGGAAACACCATATATTTT
CASSVDRGPGNTIYF
>few|TRBJ2-1|NA|TRBV2
TGTGCCAGCAGCGGTGGACTGGGCTACAATGAGCAGTTCTTC
CASSGGLGYNEQFF
>once|TRBJ2-1|TRBD1|TRBV9
TGTGCCAGCAGCGTAGACAGGGGGTCCTACAATGAGCAGTTCTTC
CASSVDRGSYNEQFF
>NA|TRBJ2-6|NA|TRBV7-3
TGTGCCAGCAGCTTCCACAGCTCTGGGGCCAACGTCCTGACTTTC
CASSFHSSGANVLTF
>NA|TRBJ2-3|NA|TRBV4-1
TGCGCCAGCAGCTTCCGGGGACAACCTTTCACAGATACGCAGTATTTT
CASSFRGQPFTDTQYF
>once|TRBJ2-4|NA|TRBV28
TGTGCCAGCAGCTTAGGCTCCCGTCTAGCCAAAAACATTCAGTACTTC
CASSLGSRLAKNIQYF
>NA|TRBJ1-1|NA|TRBV19
TGTGCCAGTAGTATTGGCCGCGGGACTGAAGCTTTCTTT
CASSIGRGTEAFF
>few|TRBJ1-2|NA|TRBV3-1/TRBV3-2
TGTGCCAGCACCCTTAGGGGGTCCAACTATGGCTACACCTTC
CASTLRGSNYGYTF
>NA|TRBJ2-3|NA|TRBV9
TGTGCCAGCACGGCTAGCTCCTATGCAGATACGCAGTATTTT
CASTASSYADTQYF
>NA|TRBJ1-2|NA|TRBV19
TGTGCCAGTAGCCACCTCGGAGTTCGTGGGGAGGACTATGGCTACACCTTC
CASSHLGVRGEDYGYTF
>NA|TRBJ2-7|TRBD1|TRBV2
TGTGCCAGCAGGGACAGGCTTTACGAGCAGTACTTC
CASRDRLYEQYF
>NA|TRBJ2-7|TRBD2|TRBV15
TGTGCCACCAGCAGAGACCCGGGGGGGCTGGATGAGCAGTACTTC
CATSRDPGGLDEQYF
>NA|TRBJ1-2|TRBD1|TRBV6-5
TGTGCCAGCAGGCAATCCCGGGACAGACTCTATGGCTACACCTTC
CASRQSRDRLYGYTF
>once|TRBJ1-5|TRBD1|TRBV6-6
TGTGCCAGCAGCCGAGACAGGGGACGCGATCAGCCCCAGCATTTT
CASSRDRGRDQPQHF